This passage covers 29 T cell receptor beta chains from one sample sequenced in a study of cytomegalovirus exposure and HLA in healthy donors. The method was immunoSEQ multiplex PCR; TCRdb's version includes in-frame clones alone and lacks a portion of them. The sample holds some 150,000 clones, approximately 86% seen once. The sequencing sample was made of PBMCs. These receptors all come from a man younger than 35 in good health and CMV-seropositive.

This chain links TRBV5-8 with TRBJ2-1; 7 nucleotides agree with TRBD2. J gave up 7 bases and V 9 bases, and 10 bases lay outside the gene matches. Germline assignment: CDR1 SGHTS and CDR2 YDEGEE. The CDR3 runs 13 residues. The DNA of the CDR3 is TGTGCCATCCATAGGGGAGGGCAGAATGAGCAGTTCTTC. This encodes CAIHRGGQNEQFF.

J is TRBJ2-1 and V is TRBV7-9; 11 positions agree with TRBD2. Per the germline V gene, CDR1 is SEHNR and CDR2 is FQNEAQ (reference sequence). The CDR3 loop spans 15 amino acids. J was trimmed by 4 bases and V by 4 bases; bases with no gene match: 3. The CDR3 DNA reads as TGTGCCAGCAGCTACACTAGCGGGGGTTACAATGAGCAGTTCTTC. Translated, it gives CASSYTSGGYNEQFF. The whole variable domain, filled in from reference TRBV7-9 and TRBJ2-1, reads DTGVSQNPRHKITKRGQNVTFRCDPISEHNRLYWYRQTLGQGPEFLTYFQNEAQLEKSRLLSDRFSAERPKGSFSTLEIQRTEQGDSAMYLCASSYTSGGYNEQFFGPGTRLTVL.

The V gene is TRBV6-5, the J gene TRBJ1-1; D perhaps matches TRBD1 (5 bases). CDR1 and CDR2 from the germline V gene are MNHEY and SVGAGI. Trimming cost V 5 bases and J 6 bases, with 16 bases left between them. CDR3 length: 14 residues. CDR3: CASSQPSRAAEAFF. CDR3 sequence (DNA): TGTGCCAGCAGTCAGCCATCCAGGGCCGCTGAAGCTTTCTTT.

The chain carries TRBV5-5 and TRBJ1-5; the D is unclear. V dropped 3 bases and J dropped 0 bases, with 4 bases sitting between them. The CDR3 consists of 13 residues. Germline loops: CDR1 SGHKS, CDR2 YYEKEE (reference sequence). This chain's CDR3 is CASSSNSNQPQHF. The CDR3 DNA sequence: TGTGCCAGCAGCTCTAATAGCAATCAGCCCCAGCATTTT.

The chain is built from TRBV9 and TRBJ2-1; no clear D. V lost 2 bases, J lost 2 bases, and 11 bases lay in between. This CDR3 is 15 amino acids long. Per germline, CDR1 SGDLS and CDR2 YYNGEE. CDR3 sequence: CASSVRDSTYNEQFF. Written as DNA, the CDR3 is TGTGCCAGCAGCGTTCGAGACTCAACCTACAATGAGCAGTTCTTC.

The chain couples TRBV5-1 to TRBJ1-2; D remains ambiguous. Trimming removed 5 bases at V and 0 bases at J, with 11 bases between. The CDR3 loop spans 14 amino acids. CDR1 is SGHRS, CDR2 YFSETQ, per germline. The CDR3 spells CASRGGRSNYGYTF. The DNA of the CDR3 is TGCGCCAGCAGGGGAGGCAGGTCTAACTATGGCTACACCTTC.

The chain has TRBV4-1 and TRBJ2-1; TRBD2 matches at 8 bases. V shed 10 bases, J shed 0 bases, and the junction held 14 bases outside the gene matches. The CDR3 totals 17 residues. The germline CDR1 and CDR2 sequences are MGHRA and YSYEKL. The CDR3 loop is CATSMSAGVLSYNEQFF. CDR3 sequence (DNA): TGCGCCACCTCAATGTCAGCGGGGGTACTCTCCTACAATGAGCAGTTCTTC.

The rearrangement joins TRBV9 to TRBJ1-1; D gene ambiguous. This CDR3 is 14 amino acids long. V was pared by 0 bases and J by 3 bases, with 9 bases between. Looked up from germline, CDR1 is SGDLS and CDR2 is YYNGEE. The CDR3 loop reads CASSVASGDTEAFF. The DNA for the CDR3 is TGTGCCAGCAGCGTAGCGAGCGGGGACACTGAAGCTTTCTTT.

This clone has just one count. The CDR3 loop is CASSSPGQENEKLFF. The DNA of the CDR3 is TGTGCCAGCAGCTCCCCGGGACAGGAGAATGAAAAACTGTTTTTT. V gene TRBV5-6 combines with J gene TRBJ1-4; 8 positions agree with TRBD1. V dropped 3 bases and J dropped 5; count of bases not matched to a gene: 6. This CDR3 has 15 amino acids. The germline V gene encodes CDR1 SGHDT and CDR2 YYEEEE.

The V and J genes are TRBV6-6 and TRBJ1-6; possibly TRBD1 for D (6 bases). The CDR3 is 15 amino acids. The V gene's germline CDR1 is MNHNY and CDR2 SVGAGI (reference sequence). Trimming took 5 bases from V and 8 from J, leaving 16 bases between them. This chain's CDR3 is CASSPDRPAYSPLHF. The CDR3 DNA reads as TGTGCCAGCAGTCCAGACAGGCCCGCATATTCACCCCTCCACTTT.

This chain links TRBV27 with TRBJ1-1; TRBD1 might be the D (6 bases). The V end was cut by 8 bases, the J end by 5 bases, with 18 bases between. Germline CDR1 is MNHEY and CDR2 is SMNVEV (reference sequence). There are 14 residues in the CDR3. The CDR3 sequence: CASGRSRGVTEAFF. In nucleotides, the CDR3 is TGTGCCAGCGGCCGGTCCAGGGGTGTGACTGAAGCTTTCTTT.

The chain couples TRBV5-6 to TRBJ2-2; D is uncertain. The germline V gene encodes CDR1 SGHDT and CDR2 YYEEEE. The CDR3 is made up of 14 amino acids. Trimming pared 2 bases from V and 3 bases from J, leaving 8 bases between. The CDR3 coding sequence is TGTGCCAGCAGCTTTCGGGTAGACACCGGGGAGCTGTTTTTT. Translated, it gives CASSFRVDTGELFF.

The count of this clone is one. Other DNA sequences from this sample encode an identical CDR3 as well. The chain couples TRBV6-5 to TRBJ1-5; D possibly corresponds to TRBD1 (5 bases). This CDR3 has 14 residues. Germline V lookup: CDR1 MNHEY, CDR2 SVGAGI. Trimming removed 0 bases at V and 4 bases at J, with 7 bases between. CDR3 region: CASSYSGGNQPQHF. The CDR3 DNA is TGTGCCAGCAGTTACTCCGGGGGAAATCAGCCCCAGCATTTT.

This clone appeared once. V usage is TRBV13 and J usage is TRBJ1-4, with 7 positions matching TRBD1. With 3 bases clipped from V and 10 bases from J, the junction kept 5 bases outside the gene matches. Germline V gives CDR1 PRHDT, CDR2 FYEKMQ (reference sequence). This CDR3 has 13 residues. This CDR3 is CASSFVAGGKLFF. The CDR3 DNA sequence: TGTGCCAGCAGCTTCGTCGCAGGGGGAAAACTGTTTTTT.

Points on this clone: Other DNA sequences within the sample encode an identical CDR3. The gene calls are TRBV29-1 and TRBJ1-1, with D possibly matching TRBD1 (5 bases). From germline, CDR1 is SQVTM and CDR2 ANQGSEA. V was cut by 2 bases and J by 1 base, with 5 bases left in between. This CDR3 spans 12 amino acids. The DNA for the CDR3 is TGCAGCGTTGAAAGGGGGAACACTGAAGCTTTCTTT. Its protein product is CSVERGNTEAFF.

The V gene is TRBV9, the J gene TRBJ2-2; D unclear. Germline loops: CDR1 SGDLS, CDR2 YYNGEE. Trimming removed 6 bases at V and 4 bases at J, with 10 bases between. The CDR3 loop spans 13 amino acids. CDR3 sequence: CASTVGSTGELFF. The CDR3 DNA sequence: TGTGCCAGCACCGTCGGGTCCACCGGGGAGCTGTTTTTT.

The chain has TRBV28 and TRBJ2-6; TRBD1 aligns across 9 bases. After removal of 9 bases from V and 4 bases from J, the junction contained 10 bases not matched to a gene. The CDR3 totals 16 residues. Germline CDR1 is MDHEN and CDR2 is SYDVKM. The CDR3 DNA reads as TGTGCCAGTAATCCACAGGGGGCGACCGGGGCCAACGTCCTGACTTTC. Translated: CASNPQGATGANVLTF.

CDR3 in DNA: TGTGCCAGCAGCTCACACGGCGGAGGGTTCTATGGCTACACCTTC. Amino acids: CASSSHGGGFYGYTF. This sequence joins TRBV6-5 and TRBJ1-2, with D uncertain. Trimming removed 6 bases from V and 4 bases from J, with 18 bases in between. Per germline, CDR1 MNHEY and CDR2 SVGAGI. This CDR3 region has 15 residues.

The chain couples TRBV20-1 to TRBJ1-2; tentative D call: TRBD1 (5 bases). The CDR3 contains 11 residues. The germline V gene encodes CDR1 DFQATT and CDR2 SNEGSKA (reference sequence). V shed 5 bases and J shed 8 bases, with 12 bases lying between them. CDR3: CSAGGGMGYTF. Here the CDR3 DNA reads TGCAGTGCTGGGGGGGGGATGGGCTACACCTTC.

J is TRBJ2-3 and V is TRBV7-9; 8 nucleotides align to TRBD1. The V gene end was trimmed by 4 bases and the J gene end by 14 bases; junction bases not matched to a gene: 11. This CDR3 has 13 residues. Germline loops: CDR1 SEHNR, CDR2 FQNEAQ (reference sequence). CDR3 loop: CASSWGQDRRWYF. The CDR3 nucleotides are TGTGCCAGCAGCTGGGGACAGGACAGACGGTGGTATTTT.

V gene TRBV5-4 combines with J gene TRBJ1-4; TRBD1 matches at 8 bases. This CDR3 is 15 amino acids long. V lost 4 bases, J lost 4 bases, and 6 bases stayed unmatched. CDR1 and CDR2 (germline): SGHNT, YYREEE (reference sequence). The CDR3 here is CASSQQGVVNEKLFF. The DNA for the CDR3 is TGTGCCAGCAGCCAACAGGGGGTTGTTAATGAAAAACTGTTTTTT.

The V call is TRBV4-3, the J call TRBJ1-1; TRBD1 might be the D (5 bases). The CDR3 loop spans 15 amino acids. Germline assignment: CDR1 LGHNA and CDR2 YSLEER. Trimming took 7 bases from V and 0 from J, leaving 15 bases between them. CDR3 DNA sequence: TGCGCCAGCACCCGGGGGTTGTCGGTGAACACTGAAGCTTTCTTT. It encodes CASTRGLSVNTEAFF.

The chain is built from TRBV6-5 and TRBJ2-2; TRBD1 might be the D (5 bases). The CDR3 is made up of 14 amino acids. The V end was cut by 4 bases, the J end by 2 bases, with 8 bases between. Germline V gene data show CDR1 as MNHEY and CDR2 as SVGAGI. CDR3 nucleotide sequence: TGTGCCAGCAGTTGGGGCCTAAACACCGGGGAGCTGTTTTTT. Its protein is CASSWGLNTGELFF.

The chain has TRBV7-3 and TRBJ2-5, with TRBD2 matching 11 bases. The J segment lost 5 bases and the V segment lost 5 bases, leaving 4 bases of the junction unmatched. Germline V gives CDR1 SGHTA, CDR2 FQGTGA. CDR3 length: 14 amino acids. As DNA, the CDR3 is TGTGCCAGCAGCCCTAGCGGGGGGTTTGAGACCCAGTACTTC. Its protein is CASSPSGGFETQYF.

The J gene is TRBJ1-1, the V gene TRBV7-3; D unresolved. Germline V gene data show CDR1 as SGHTA and CDR2 as FQGTGA. This CDR3 region has 15 residues. V was cut by 2 bases and J by 4 bases, with 14 bases left in between. CDR3 DNA: TGTGCCAGCAGCTTAGACGGCACGGGTAGCACTGAAGCTTTCTTT. Residues: CASSLDGTGSTEAFF.

V gene TRBV27 combines with J gene TRBJ1-1, with D possibly TRBD1 on 5 matching bases. Germline V gene lookup returns CDR1 MNHEY and CDR2 SMNVEV (reference sequence). This CDR3 region has 14 residues. Trimming cost V 6 bases and J 1 base, with 12 bases left between them. CDR3 amino acids: CASRPGTSNTEAFF. The CDR3 DNA reads as TGTGCCAGCAGACCCGGGACTTCGAACACTGAAGCTTTCTTT.

This chain joins TRBV9 and TRBJ2-3, with 9 bases lining up with TRBD2. Trimming removed 3 bases from V and 0 bases from J; junction bases left unmatched: 11. Germline V gene data show CDR1 as SGDLS and CDR2 as YYNGEE. The CDR3 consists of 18 residues. The CDR3 DNA follows: TGTGCCAGCAGCGCGCGGGAGGGTGCGGGGGTGAGCACAGATACGCAGTATTTT. Its translation is CASSAREGAGVSTDTQYF.

The chain joins TRBV7-9 to TRBJ2-3, with TRBD1 as a possible D gene (6 bases). Trimming shortened V by 4 bases and J by 0 bases, and 8 bases separated the two germline ends. The CDR3 runs 14 residues. Germline V lookup: CDR1 SEHNR, CDR2 FQNEAQ (reference sequence). CDR3 amino acids: CASSSDRSTDTQYF. The DNA of the CDR3 is TGTGCCAGCAGCTCGGACAGAAGCACAGATACGCAGTATTTT.

The chain combines TRBV5-4 with TRBJ1-2; D gene unclear. The CDR3 runs 13 residues. The germline gives CDR1 SGHNT, CDR2 YYREEE (reference sequence). The germline V and J ends were trimmed by 2 bases and 4 bases, with 9 bases remaining between them. The CDR3 reads CASSFQAPYGYTF. CDR3 in DNA: TGTGCCAGCAGCTTCCAGGCGCCCTATGGCTACACCTTC.